Included here is one T cell receptor (beta chain) sequence, with context. V trimming: 6 bases; J trimming: 5 bases; junction bases outside the gene matches: 20. The CDR3 spans 19 residues. These data belong to a study of patients and donors after allogeneic stem cell transplantation. TCRdb independently ran MiXCR on the RT-PCR reads; one entry per CDR3 protein. The sample contains 100,000 to 130,000 distinct CDR3 sequences, less than 45% of which appear only once. The sequencing input was blood, either unsorted or a sorted T cell fraction (not recorded which). This chain links TRBV12-3 or TRBV12-4 with TRBJ2-1; 9 bases are a match to TRBD2. This clonotype was obtained from a human donor who was either an allogeneic HSCT recipient or a stem cell or donor lymphocyte infusion donor (not recorded which). It is not recorded whose cells these are; they may come from a transplant donor. The CDR3 reads CASRPGQPVLAGSHNEQFF. The CDR3 coding sequence is TGTGCCAGCAGACCGGGACAGCCTGTTCTAGCGGGGTCCCACAATGAGCAGTTCTTC.